This is a list of T cell receptor beta chains from one sample in a study of T cell changes during pregnancy in multiple sclerosis. The assay was immunoSEQ multiplex PCR, and TCRdb's table has in-frame clones only and misses some. The sample holds approximately 93,000 clones, under 95% seen once. This sample comprised peripheral blood, obtained before pregnancy. All receptors derive from a female donor with multiple sclerosis, enrolled in a pregnancy study. Both conserved end residues are part of each CDR3. Fields, in order: clone size, J gene, V gene, D gene, CDR3 DNA, CDR3 protein. The D gene is left open where the match is weak. Clone size appears in some rows only: once, few, many, or a class for an expanded clone.

clone_size: -; j_call: TRBJ1-3; v_call: TRBV7-3; d_call: TRBD1; cdr3_nt: TGTGCCAGCCTAACCGTAACAGGGGGCAGATCTGGAAACACCATATATTTT; cdr3_aa: CASLTVTGGRSGNTIYF
clone_size: -; j_call: TRBJ1-4; v_call: TRBV4-1; d_call: -; cdr3_nt: TGCGCCAGCAGCCAAGGGGAGGGAGATGAAAAACTGTTTTTT; cdr3_aa: CASSQGEGDEKLFF
clone_size: -; j_call: TRBJ1-6; v_call: TRBV7-9; d_call: -; cdr3_nt: TGTGCCAGCAGCTTAGGCGGAGAATCGCCCCTCCACTTT; cdr3_aa: CASSLGGESPLHF
clone_size: -; j_call: TRBJ2-5; v_call: TRBV5-6; d_call: TRBD2; cdr3_nt: TGTGCCAGCAGCGCACTAGCGGGGGGCGAGACCCAGTACTTC; cdr3_aa: CASSALAGGETQYF
clone_size: -; j_call: TRBJ2-7; v_call: TRBV6-6; d_call: TRBD1; cdr3_nt: TGTGCCAGCAGCCTCGGACAGGGGGCCCAAAACGAGCAGTACTTC; cdr3_aa: CASSLGQGAQNEQYF
clone_size: -; j_call: TRBJ1-2; v_call: TRBV29-1; d_call: -; cdr3_nt: TGCAGCGTTGGGGACACCTATGGCTACACCTTC; cdr3_aa: CSVGDTYGYTF
clone_size: once; j_call: TRBJ2-7; v_call: TRBV6-1; d_call: TRBD1; cdr3_nt: TGTGCCAGCAGTGAAGCGCGGGACAGGGGGTTCGACGAGCAGTACTTC; cdr3_aa: CASSEARDRGFDEQYF
clone_size: -; j_call: TRBJ2-1; v_call: TRBV5-1; d_call: TRBD2; cdr3_nt: TGCGCCAGCAGCTTGGCCCCGAATTTAGCGGGGGGGCAGGTTTATGAGAATGAGCAGTTCTTC; cdr3_aa: CASSLAPNLAGGQVYENEQFF
clone_size: -; j_call: TRBJ2-3; v_call: TRBV4-3; d_call: TRBD1; cdr3_nt: TGCGCCAGCAGCTACTCCAGGGGGCGGGCGACTCTCACAGATACGCAGTATTTT; cdr3_aa: CASSYSRGRATLTDTQYF
clone_size: -; j_call: TRBJ2-2; v_call: TRBV19; d_call: TRBD2; cdr3_nt: TGTGCCAGTAGTACACCCCGGGGAGGGAGCCCCGGGGAGCTGTTTTTT; cdr3_aa: CASSTPRGGSPGELFF
clone_size: -; j_call: TRBJ2-7; v_call: TRBV2; d_call: -; cdr3_nt: TGTGCCAGCAGTAGGGACATTTCCTACGAGCAGTACTTC; cdr3_aa: CASSRDISYEQYF
clone_size: -; j_call: TRBJ1-2; v_call: TRBV5-8; d_call: -; cdr3_nt: TGTGCCAGCAGCCCAGGACAGTTTTTCGGCTACACCTTC; cdr3_aa: CASSPGQFFGYTF
clone_size: -; j_call: TRBJ1-1; v_call: TRBV5-4; d_call: -; cdr3_nt: TGTGCCAGCAGTTTAGACAGGCTGAACACTGAAGCTTTCTTT; cdr3_aa: CASSLDRLNTEAFF
clone_size: -; j_call: TRBJ1-2; v_call: TRBV6-1; d_call: -; cdr3_nt: TGTGCCAGCAGTGAAAAGCCCTATGGCTACACCTTC; cdr3_aa: CASSEKPYGYTF
clone_size: -; j_call: TRBJ2-5; v_call: TRBV7-3; d_call: TRBD2; cdr3_nt: TGTGCCAGCAGGGATAGCGGGAGGGAGACCCAGTACTTC; cdr3_aa: CASRDSGRETQYF
clone_size: -; j_call: TRBJ2-1; v_call: TRBV7-9; d_call: -; cdr3_nt: TGTGCCAGCAGCTCCACAGGGATGGGGAGCTACAATGAGCAGTTCTTC; cdr3_aa: CASSSTGMGSYNEQFF
clone_size: -; j_call: TRBJ1-5; v_call: TRBV6-6; d_call: TRBD1; cdr3_nt: TGTGCCAGCAGGCCCGGGACAGGGGATCAGCCCCAGCATTTT; cdr3_aa: CASRPGTGDQPQHF
clone_size: -; j_call: TRBJ1-2; v_call: TRBV9; d_call: -; cdr3_nt: TGTGCCAGCAGCGTAGGGGGCGAGCATGGCTACACCTTC; cdr3_aa: CASSVGGEHGYTF
clone_size: -; j_call: TRBJ2-7; v_call: TRBV2; d_call: -; cdr3_nt: TGTGCCAGCAGTTCCTCGACGAAGGGGAACTACGAGCAGTACTTC; cdr3_aa: CASSSSTKGNYEQYF
clone_size: once; j_call: TRBJ2-6; v_call: TRBV7-9; d_call: -; cdr3_nt: TGTGCCAGCAGCTTACGAGTTTCGGGGGCCAACGTCCTGACTTTC; cdr3_aa: CASSLRVSGANVLTF
clone_size: -; j_call: TRBJ2-2; v_call: TRBV7-9; d_call: TRBD1; cdr3_nt: TGTGCCAGCAGAGATACAAGGACAGGCCCCGGGGAGCTGTTTTTT; cdr3_aa: CASRDTRTGPGELFF
clone_size: few; j_call: TRBJ1-2; v_call: TRBV29-1; d_call: -; cdr3_nt: TGCAGCGTCGGGGACAAGGGCTATGGCTACACCTTC; cdr3_aa: CSVGDKGYGYTF
clone_size: -; j_call: TRBJ2-1; v_call: TRBV27; d_call: -; cdr3_nt: TGTGCCAGCAGAGCGGGTAATGAGCAGTTCTTC; cdr3_aa: CASRAGNEQFF
clone_size: -; j_call: TRBJ2-1; v_call: TRBV5-1; d_call: TRBD2; cdr3_nt: TGCGCCAGCAGCTTGGCGCTTAGCGGGAGTGGGGCCTACAATGAGCAGTTCTTC; cdr3_aa: CASSLALSGSGAYNEQFF
clone_size: once; j_call: TRBJ2-7; v_call: TRBV7-9; d_call: TRBD1; cdr3_nt: TGTGCCAGCAGCACCCGGGACAGGGGGGACGAGCAGTACTTC; cdr3_aa: CASSTRDRGDEQYF
clone_size: -; j_call: TRBJ1-3; v_call: TRBV4-1; d_call: TRBD1; cdr3_nt: TGCGCCAGCAGCCAAGGACAGGGGGGAAACACCATATATTTT; cdr3_aa: CASSQGQGGNTIYF
clone_size: once; j_call: TRBJ1-4; v_call: TRBV5-8; d_call: TRBD1; cdr3_nt: TGTGCCAGCAGCTTCGGGACAGGGGATGAAAAACTGTTTTTT; cdr3_aa: CASSFGTGDEKLFF
clone_size: -; j_call: TRBJ1-5; v_call: TRBV5-8; d_call: -; cdr3_nt: TGTGCCAGCACCTACCTACTTCGACAGCTCAATCAGCCCCAGCATTTT; cdr3_aa: CASTYLLRQLNQPQHF
clone_size: -; j_call: TRBJ2-7; v_call: TRBV9; d_call: TRBD2; cdr3_nt: TGTGCCAGCAGCGGACTAGCGGGAGGGTACGAGCAGTACTTC; cdr3_aa: CASSGLAGGYEQYF
clone_size: -; j_call: TRBJ2-1; v_call: TRBV5-4; d_call: TRBD1; cdr3_nt: TGTGCCAGCAGCTTGGCGAGACAGGGGTATGAGCAGTTCTTC; cdr3_aa: CASSLARQGYEQFF
clone_size: -; j_call: TRBJ2-2; v_call: TRBV6-6; d_call: TRBD1; cdr3_nt: TGTGCCACCGAAACCGGGACAGGGCAGAACACCGGGGAGCTGTTTTTT; cdr3_aa: CATETGTGQNTGELFF
clone_size: -; j_call: TRBJ2-7; v_call: TRBV28; d_call: TRBD2; cdr3_nt: TGTGCCACTACGACTAGCGGGGAATGGCAGTACTTC; cdr3_aa: CATTTSGEWQYF
clone_size: once; j_call: TRBJ1-1; v_call: TRBV10-3; d_call: -; cdr3_nt: TGTGCCATCAGTAGCGAGGGCGCGGGCACTGAAGCTTTCTTT; cdr3_aa: CAISSEGAGTEAFF
clone_size: -; j_call: TRBJ1-2; v_call: TRBV28; d_call: -; cdr3_nt: TGTGCCAGCAGCCGAGATGGCTACACCTTC; cdr3_aa: CASSRDGYTF
clone_size: once; j_call: TRBJ2-7; v_call: TRBV5-1; d_call: -; cdr3_nt: TGCGCCAGCAGCTTGGAGGCAGGCCCCGAACTCGAGCAGTACTTC; cdr3_aa: CASSLEAGPELEQYF
clone_size: -; j_call: TRBJ2-2; v_call: TRBV19; d_call: -; cdr3_nt: TGTGCCAGTAGTATGGTAGGGGTGAACACCGGGGAGCTGTTTTTT; cdr3_aa: CASSMVGVNTGELFF